This TCR beta chain comes out of a study of T cells after yellow fever vaccination (dated by TCRdb to the late 2010s). In the study overall: The SMART-Seq v4 Ultra Low Input RNA kit was used to prepare libraries from fractions with low cell numbers. Blood was drawn at multiple timepoints before and after primary and secondary immunization, with bulk PBMC replicates and cell subsets isolated. To track T-cell clones before and after primary and booster YFV17D yellow fever vaccination, bulk TCR alpha and beta repertoires were sequenced longitudinally. Two healthy male donors made up the cohort, one aged 18 to 29 years and the other aged 30 to 40 years. General study outcomes and caveats: Compared with the primary T-cell response, the secondary T-cell response was faster but weaker, reaching its peak on day 5 rather than on day 15. A small fraction of clonotypes showed up in both the CD4 and CD8 compartments, probably as a result of convergent recombination. Because only a couple of donors were included in the study, the extent to which the findings can be generalized is limited. Computational filtering was required because FACS-sorted repertoires could contain abundant contaminating clonotypes from the bulk population. After the booster, most of the clones that had expanded following primary vaccination were detected again (around 95% of CD4 and 80% to 90% of CD8), which suggests that memory was broadly maintained.

From the cysteine through the phenylalanine, the CDR3 covers 15 amino acids. Of all the DNA, just the CDR3 is kept, 45 bases in frame from base 1. V is trimmed back by 8 bases and J by 4 bases, and the junction contains 11 bases that no gene match accounts for. The intended sense of this specimen's treatment or condition label: live attenuated yellow fever vaccine strain. At each blood-draw timepoint, two biological replicates of bulk PBMCs were collected. PBMCs were isolated from peripheral blood using a standard Ficoll-Paque protocol. TriZol was used to extract RNA from bulk PBMCs, CD4 and CD8 fractions, and dextramer-positive and dextramer-negative fractions. TCR cDNA was made using 5'RACE template switching, a step that added a universal primer site and unique molecular identifiers. Priming of cDNA synthesis was performed from both the TCR alpha and TCR beta constant segments. Two PCR steps were used to amplify libraries, with sample barcodes and sequencing adapters being added in the second step. Sequencing of libraries was done on Illumina HiSeq 2500 (2x100 bp) or NovaSeq (2x150 bp). The source study handled its data this way. MIGEC handled demultiplexing of reads and collapsing into UMI consensus sequences, while MiXCR performed V(D)J alignment. Clonotypes responding to the vaccine were identified with edgeR on replicate PBMC samples, with the criteria of FDR below 0.01 and a log2 fold change above 5 up to day 15. Bulk clonotypes were assigned CD4 or CD8 identity according to which sequenced CD4 or CD8 repertoire held them at higher abundance. The public sequencing data were trimmed at Q25 with fastp and processed into clonotypes with MiXCR by TCRdb, which kept only in-frame beta chains. Rows are unified per CDR3 protein, each entry keeping the most common DNA and genes. What appears here as the V and J calls and clone size reflects TCRdb's work, not the paper's. The sample table shows hundreds of thousands of distinct CDR3 sequences, and approximately 15% are seen once. The ten largest clones take up about 14% of the sample.

This clonotype has a handful of counts. Which antigen it targets is not known. No per-base quality is available; no much larger clone lies one base away. The V gene is TRBV12-3 or TRBV12-4 and the J gene is TRBJ1-3; 7 nucleotides in the junction match TRBD1. The specimen comprised PBMCs, sampled on the day of the yellow fever booster vaccination. The TCR comes from a man aged 25-40 years who received the YFV17D yellow fever vaccine. The CDR3 amino acid sequence is: CASARNRDRGNTIYF. Read as DNA, the sequence is TGTGCCAGCGCAAGAAACCGGGACAGAGGAAACACCATATATTTT.